The clone carrying this TCR beta chain has ten or more counts. The data were obtained in a study of early T cells in non-severe SARS-CoV-2 infection. Each CDR3 protein gets one entry after TCRdb re-called the 5' RACE reads with MiXCR. The table has around 70,000 distinct CDR3 sequences, 10% to 15% seen once; the top ten hold roughly 3.9%. The CDR3 is made up of 15 amino acids. V lost 5 bases to trimming and J lost 5 bases; unmatched junction nucleotides: 7. Looked up from germline, CDR1 is SGHAT and CDR2 is FQNNGV. The chain uses TRBV11-2 and TRBJ2-1; TRBD2 matches at 9 bases. This TCR came from an adult who was a healthcare worker with PCR-confirmed SARS-CoV-2 infection or an uninfected control (not recorded which). Sequenced sample: whole blood. The CDR3 DNA follows: TGTGCCAGCAGCCTCCTAGCGGGACGCCACAATGAGCAGTTCTTC. It encodes CASSLLAGRHNEQFF.